A single sample gave rise to the 32 T cell receptor beta chains below, sequenced in a study of cytomegalovirus exposure and HLA in healthy donors. Some clones are missing from TCRdb's copy, which holds only in-frame ones; the method was immunoSEQ multiplex PCR. The sample has 200,000 to 300,000 clones, around 87% seen once. The sequenced sample consisted of PBMCs. The receptors shown here come from a woman aged 30 to 39 in good health and CMV-seropositive.

The V gene is TRBV11-2, the J gene TRBJ2-1, with 9 bases aligning to TRBD1. Germline V gives CDR1 SGHAT, CDR2 FQNNGV. The CDR3 runs 13 residues. V shed 3 bases and J 7 bases; nucleotides not matched to a gene: 1. CDR3 amino acids: CASSLDRGNEQFF. CDR3 nucleotide sequence: TGTGCCAGCAGCTTGGACAGGGGTAATGAGCAGTTCTTC.

This chain uses TRBV5-5 with TRBJ2-7; 9 bases agree with TRBD1. CDR3 length equals 14 residues. CDR1 and CDR2 (germline): SGHKS, YYEKEE (reference sequence). V shed 3 bases, J shed 3 bases, and the junction held 4 bases outside the gene matches. The CDR3 DNA sequence: TGTGCCAGCAGCTCGGGACAGGGAATCTACGAGCAGTACTTC. Its protein is CASSSGQGIYEQYF.

This clone was detected only a few times. The chain uses TRBV28 and TRBJ2-2, with TRBD2 as a possible D gene (5 bases). Trimming removed 11 bases from V and 9 bases from J, with 16 bases in between. In germline, CDR1 is MDHEN, CDR2 SYDVKM. This CDR3 spans 12 amino acids. CDR3 loop: CAVLHGVRELFF. The CDR3 nucleotides are TGTGCCGTTCTACACGGGGTTAGGGAGCTGTTTTTT.

This clone was recorded a few times. The V and J genes are TRBV29-1 and TRBJ2-7; 10 bases agree with TRBD1. Germline CDR1 and CDR2: SQVTM and ANQGSEA. The V gene end was trimmed by 2 bases and the J gene end by 0 bases; junction bases not matched to a gene: 4. This CDR3 spans 15 amino acids. Here the CDR3 DNA reads TGCAGCGTTGAAAAAGGGACAGGGGTCTCCTACGAGCAGTACTTC. This sequence encodes CSVEKGTGVSYEQYF.

This clone was detected a few times. V gene TRBV7-6 combines with J gene TRBJ2-7; tentatively, D is TRBD1 (6 bases). The germline V and J ends were trimmed by 2 bases and 3 bases, with 17 bases remaining between them. This CDR3 is 16 amino acids long. From germline, CDR1 is SGHVS and CDR2 FNYEAQ. CDR3: CASSLTWTARIYEQYF. CDR3 bases: TGTGCCAGCAGCTTAACCTGGACAGCCAGAATCTACGAGCAGTACTTC.

V and J are TRBV6-5 and TRBJ2-1; 7 nucleotides agree with TRBD2. With 6 bases clipped from V and 0 bases from J, the junction kept 5 bases outside the gene matches. The CDR3 covers 15 residues. Per germline, CDR1 MNHEY and CDR2 SVGAGI. CDR3 residues: CASRWTSSSYNEQFF. The DNA of the CDR3 is TGTGCCAGCAGATGGACTAGTTCCTCCTACAATGAGCAGTTCTTC.

The V gene is TRBV9, the J gene TRBJ2-2, with D unresolved. V was pared by 0 bases and J by 4 bases, with 4 bases between. This CDR3 region has 13 residues. Germline loops: CDR1 SGDLS, CDR2 YYNGEE. The CDR3 bases are TGTGCCAGCAGCGTAGACATCACCGGGGAGCTGTTTTTT. The encoded protein is CASSVDITGELFF. Complete variable domain (other parts from reference TRBV9 and TRBJ2-2): DSGVTQTPKHLITATGQRVTLRCSPRSGDLSVYWYQQSLDQGLQFLIQYYNGEERAKGNILERFSAQQFPDLHSELNLSSLELGDSALYFCASSVDITGELFFGEGSRLTVL.

CDR3 protein: CASRPQGANTGELFF. In DNA, the CDR3 is TGCGCCAGCCGACCACAGGGAGCGAACACCGGGGAGCTGTTTTTT. This rearrangement joins TRBV5-1 to TRBJ2-2; weak D call: TRBD1 (6 bases). CDR1 and CDR2 from the germline V gene are SGHRS and YFSETQ. CDR3 length: 15 amino acids. Trimming took off 7 bases at V and 0 bases at J, with 13 bases between the two ends.

The chain carries TRBV4-1 and TRBJ2-3, with TRBD2 matching over 13 bases. The trim removed 5 bases at V and 7 bases at J, leaving 12 bases unmatched. Germline CDR1 and CDR2: MGHRA and YSYEKL. The CDR3 totals 17 residues. CDR3 loop: CASSSQSTSGRAYTQYF. CDR3 DNA: TGCGCCAGCAGCTCCCAAAGTACTAGCGGGAGGGCCTATACGCAGTATTTT.

This clone appeared once. V usage is TRBV10-1 and J usage is TRBJ2-1; 13 nucleotides match TRBD2. This CDR3 comprises 15 residues. The germline gives CDR1 WNHNN, CDR2 SYGVQD (reference sequence). V trimming: 4 bases; J trimming: 8 bases; junction bases outside the gene matches: 5. CDR3 bases: TGCGCCAGCAGTGGGACTAGCGGGAGACGGGATGAGCAGTTCTTC. Encoded protein: CASSGTSGRRDEQFF.

The V gene is TRBV6-4, the J gene TRBJ2-5; no reliable D call. The CDR3 consists of 13 residues. V was shortened by 2 bases and J by 7 bases, with 11 bases between the two germline ends. Germline CDR1 reads MRHNA; CDR2 reads SNTAGT. The CDR3 nucleotides are TGTGCCAGCAGTGACGAGCCTTCGGGGACCCAGTACTTC. Translation gives CASSDEPSGTQYF.

The V and J genes are TRBV2 and TRBJ2-2; D unclear. The germline gives CDR1 SNHLY, CDR2 FYNNEI. This CDR3 comprises 15 residues. The V and J ends lost 4 bases and 0 bases respectively, with 9 bases between them. CDR3 protein: CASSVRSTNTGELFF. The CDR3 DNA reads as TGTGCCAGCAGTGTCCGGTCGACGAACACCGGGGAGCTGTTTTTT.

The rearrangement links TRBV10-3 to TRBJ2-7; weak D call: TRBD2 (5 bases). Germline V gene lookup returns CDR1 ENHRY and CDR2 SYGVKD. The CDR3 covers 15 residues. Trimming stripped 6 bases from V and 0 bases from J, with 15 bases between. CDR3 protein: CAIRGYGESSYEQYF. DNA of the CDR3: TGTGCCATCAGGGGTTACGGGGAGAGCTCCTACGAGCAGTACTTC.

This clone was recorded once. This chain links TRBV2 with TRBJ2-1; D gene unclear. This CDR3 spans 12 amino acids. V was cut by 6 bases and J by 2 bases, with 5 bases left in between. Germline V gene sequence: CDR1 SNHLY, CDR2 FYNNEI. As DNA, the CDR3 is TGTGCCAGCAGCCCGGCCTACAATGAGCAGTTCTTC. It specifies CASSPAYNEQFF.

This chain joins TRBV10-2 and TRBJ2-1, with TRBD2 matching over 13 bases. This CDR3 has 16 residues. V trimming: 7 bases; J trimming: 8 bases; junction bases outside the gene matches: 11. Germline CDR1 reads WSHSY; CDR2 reads SAAADI. CDR3 residues: CASMGLAGSGGDEQFF. The CDR3, as DNA: TGCGCCAGCATGGGACTAGCGGGATCCGGGGGGGATGAGCAGTTCTTC.

This clone is medium-sized within its sample. The rearrangement links TRBV9 to TRBJ2-7; no clear D gene. Germline V gene data show CDR1 as SGDLS and CDR2 as YYNGEE. CDR3 length: 15 residues. Trimming took off 4 bases at V and 0 bases at J, with 14 bases between the two ends. CDR3 DNA: TGTGCCAGCAGCCTGGGCTACATCAGCTCCTACGAGCAGTACTTC. It translates to CASSLGYISSYEQYF. The full variable domain, its missing parts supplied by reference TRBV9 and TRBJ2-7, is DSGVTQTPKHLITATGQRVTLRCSPRSGDLSVYWYQQSLDQGLQFLIQYYNGEERAKGNILERFSAQQFPDLHSELNLSSLELGDSALYFCASSLGYISSYEQYFGPGTRLTVT.

This chain connects TRBV5-1 to TRBJ1-2, with D hard to call. The CDR3 runs 14 residues. V was trimmed by 0 bases and J by 4 bases, leaving 10 bases between them. Germline CDR1 and CDR2: SGHRS and YFSETQ. This CDR3 is CASSLDSLGYGYTF. The CDR3 nucleotides read TGCGCCAGCAGCTTGGACAGCTTAGGCTATGGCTACACCTTC. The full variable domain, its missing parts supplied by reference TRBV5-1 and TRBJ1-2, is KAGVTQTPRYLIKTRGQQVTLSCSPISGHRSVSWYQQTPGQGLQFLFEYFSETQRNKGNFPGRFSGRQFSNSRSEMNVSTLELGDSALYLCASSLDSLGYGYTFGSGTRLTVV.

The gene calls are TRBV7-8 and TRBJ2-5; 10 bases line up with TRBD2. The junction had 17 bases not matched to a gene; V was cut back by 5 bases and J by 2 bases. The germline V gene has CDR1 SGHVS and CDR2 FQNEAQ. The CDR3 has 19 residues. CDR3 region: CASSPIVGLADLKQETQYF. CDR3 DNA sequence: TGTGCCAGCAGCCCCATAGTTGGACTAGCGGACCTTAAGCAAGAGACCCAGTACTTC.

This chain connects TRBV28 to TRBJ1-3; 9 nucleotides agree with TRBD1. Germline V gene data show CDR1 as MDHEN and CDR2 as SYDVKM. This CDR3 contains 14 residues. V trimming: 6 bases; J trimming: 4 bases; junction bases outside the gene matches: 4. The CDR3 DNA follows: TGTGCCAGCAGAAAGACAGGGGGAGGAAACACCATATATTTT. It yields the protein CASRKTGGGNTIYF.

This sequence joins TRBV15 and TRBJ1-5, with D perhaps TRBD1 (6 bases). The ends were cut back, 0 bases at V and 3 bases at J, with 9 bases in the middle. CDR1 LNHNV and CDR2 YYDKDF come from the germline V gene (reference sequence). The CDR3 has 15 residues. CDR3 nucleotides: TGTGCCACCAGCAGAGACAGGGGTCCCAATCAGCCCCAGCATTTT. Encoded protein: CATSRDRGPNQPQHF.

The chain is built from TRBV15 and TRBJ2-7; D might be TRBD1 (5 bases). V lost 0 bases and J 6 bases, leaving 9 bases between the germline ends. Germline values: CDR1 LNHNV, CDR2 YYDKDF (reference sequence). This CDR3 contains 13 residues. This chain's CDR3 is CATSRDRVGEQYF. The CDR3 bases are TGTGCCACCAGCAGAGACAGGGTTGGCGAGCAGTACTTC.

This clone was seen more than once but under ten times. The V and J genes are TRBV27 and TRBJ1-5, with 7 bases matching TRBD1. The CDR3 is 15 amino acids. Germline-derived CDR1 and CDR2 are MNHEY and SMNVEV (reference sequence). The V and J ends lost 3 bases and 3 bases, in that order; junction bases with no gene match: 5. In DNA, the CDR3 is TGTGCCAGCAGTTTGGAGGGACAGCACAATCAGCCCCAGCATTTT. It translates to CASSLEGQHNQPQHF.

This clone was picked up a small number of times. The chain combines TRBV19 with TRBJ2-5; tentative D call: TRBD1 (5 bases). The CDR3 contains 14 residues. Trimming left V 3 bases short and J 4 bases short, with 12 bases between. The germline gives CDR1 LNHDA, CDR2 SQIVND (reference sequence). The CDR3 spells CASSIWSGRETQYF. The CDR3, as DNA: TGTGCCAGTAGTATTTGGTCAGGGCGAGAGACCCAGTACTTC.

This rearrangement joins TRBV29-1 to TRBJ2-6; D may be TRBD1 (7 bases). Looked up from germline, CDR1 is SQVTM and CDR2 is ANQGSEA. V was cut by 7 bases and J by 1 base, with 14 bases left in between. CDR3 length equals 15 residues. The CDR3 region is CSAQGGGSGANVLTF. The CDR3 DNA sequence: TGCAGCGCCCAGGGGGGAGGATCTGGGGCCAACGTCCTGACTTTC.

This clone was picked up a small number of times. The chain uses TRBV19 and TRBJ2-7, with D hard to call. Germline CDR1 and CDR2: LNHDA and SQIVND (reference sequence). V was cut by 0 bases and J by 0 bases, with 15 bases left in between. The CDR3 spans 17 residues. The CDR3 coding sequence is TGTGCCAGTAGTATAGACTATCCCCGTAGACTCTCCTACGAGCAGTACTTC. The encoded protein is CASSIDYPRRLSYEQYF.

The rearrangement uses TRBV7-3 and TRBJ2-2; 9 nucleotides match TRBD2. Germline-derived CDR1 and CDR2 are SGHTA and FQGTGA. V trimming: 5 bases; J trimming: 3 bases; junction bases outside the gene matches: 7. This CDR3 is built from 16 residues. The CDR3 spells CASSPRREGHTGELFF. The CDR3 bases are TGTGCCAGCAGCCCCCGGCGGGAGGGTCACACCGGGGAGCTGTTTTTT. The full variable domain, with the rest looked up from reference TRBV7-3 and TRBJ2-2, is GAGVSQTPSNKVTEKGKYVELRCDPISGHTALYWYRQSLGQGPEFLIYFQGTGAADDSGLPNDRFFAVRPEGSVSTLKIQRTERGDSAVYLCASSPRREGHTGELFFGEGSRLTVL.

The count of this clone is one. Distinct nucleotide sequences in the sample also encode this CDR3. The chain combines TRBV7-2 with TRBJ2-1; 10 positions agree with TRBD2. The germline V gene encodes CDR1 SGHTA and CDR2 FQGNSA. V was pared by 1 base and J by 5 bases, with 2 bases of the junction left unmatched. This CDR3 contains 15 residues. DNA of the CDR3: TGTGCCAGCAGCTTAGGACTAGCGGGTAACAATGAGCAGTTCTTC. It yields the protein CASSLGLAGNNEQFF. The complete variable domain, with remaining parts taken from reference TRBV7-2 and TRBJ2-1, reads GAGVSQSPSNKVTEKGKDVELRCDPISGHTALYWYRQSLGQGLEFLIYFQGNSAPDKSGLPSDRFSAERTGGSVSTLTIQRTQQEDSAVYLCASSLGLAGNNEQFFGPGTRLTVL.

This clone was seen a few times. The V and J genes are TRBV29-1 and TRBJ1-1; D is ambiguous. Between the trimmed V and J ends, which lost 4 bases and 6 bases, there was a span of 9 bases. CDR1 and CDR2 from the germline V gene are SQVTM and ANQGSEA. The CDR3 spans 11 residues. The CDR3, as DNA: TGCAGCGTTGTCTCTACAGCTGAAGCTTTCTTT. As protein: CSVVSTAEAFF.

Note on this clone: The sample contains more than one DNA sequence encoding this CDR3. The chain uses TRBV9 and TRBJ1-2, with D possibly being TRBD1 (5 bases). The CDR3 sequence is 11 residues long. Germline V gene data show CDR1 as SGDLS and CDR2 as YYNGEE. Trimming took off 3 bases at V and 7 bases at J, with 7 bases between the two ends. CDR3 sequence reads: CASSAQGGYTF. Here the CDR3 DNA reads TGTGCCAGCAGCGCGCAGGGTGGCTACACCTTC.

Written as DNA, the CDR3 is TGTGCCAGCAGGGGGGACATGAGGCTTTTTCAGCCCCAGCATTTT. It encodes CASRGDMRLFQPQHF. V usage is TRBV6-1 and J usage is TRBJ1-5; D is possibly TRBD1 (6 bases). There are 15 residues in the CDR3. V lost 6 bases to trimming and J lost 6 bases, with 18 bases between them. From germline, CDR1 is MNHNS and CDR2 SASEGT.

The J gene is TRBJ2-7, the V gene TRBV11-3; TRBD2 matches at 8 bases. Per germline, CDR1 SGHNT and CDR2 YENEEA. The CDR3 runs to 15 residues. J was trimmed by 6 bases and V by 2 bases; bases with no gene match: 9. For the CDR3, the DNA is TGTGCCAGCAGCTTAAGGCCCAGCGGGAGATCCGAGCAGTACTTC. Protein product: CASSLRPSGRSEQYF.

This chain connects TRBV10-1 to TRBJ1-2; 9 bases map to TRBD1. Germline loops: CDR1 WNHNN, CDR2 SYGVQD (reference sequence). J lost 7 bases, V lost 2 bases, and 8 bases had no gene match. This CDR3 is built from 15 residues. The CDR3 loop reads CASSEPGQGLSGYTF. CDR3 coding DNA: TGCGCCAGCAGTGAGCCGGGACAGGGTTTAAGTGGCTACACCTTC.